The sequence of this T cell receptor beta chain was determined in a study of human T cells and chemical hapten exposure. Sample time point: patch test 2, 6 weeks after DPC sensitization. Treatment in this sample: therapeutic diphenylcyclopropenone sensitization with weekly scalp DPC. From the RACE reads, TCRdb called clonotypes with MiXCR, one entry per CDR3 protein. The repertoire includes 100,000 or so distinct CDR3 sequences, about 9.3% of them detected once, and about 2% sits in the top ten. Ten or more counts support this clonotype. The clonotype was recovered from a woman aged 40 to 49 with alopecia areata. Some clones in this sample may be carry-over from other donors' samples. The sample consisted of whole blood, taken in connection with sensitization to the hapten diphenylcyclopropenone (DPC).

The CDR3 protein is CASSPRITDTQYF. The DNA of the CDR3 is TGTGCCAGCTCACCACGTATCACAGATACGCAGTATTTT. The rearrangement joins TRBV18 to TRBJ2-3, with D unresolved. Per the germline V gene, CDR1 is KGHSH and CDR2 is LQKENI. The CDR3 sequence is 13 residues long. Trimming removed 1 base from V and 2 bases from J, with 4 bases in between.